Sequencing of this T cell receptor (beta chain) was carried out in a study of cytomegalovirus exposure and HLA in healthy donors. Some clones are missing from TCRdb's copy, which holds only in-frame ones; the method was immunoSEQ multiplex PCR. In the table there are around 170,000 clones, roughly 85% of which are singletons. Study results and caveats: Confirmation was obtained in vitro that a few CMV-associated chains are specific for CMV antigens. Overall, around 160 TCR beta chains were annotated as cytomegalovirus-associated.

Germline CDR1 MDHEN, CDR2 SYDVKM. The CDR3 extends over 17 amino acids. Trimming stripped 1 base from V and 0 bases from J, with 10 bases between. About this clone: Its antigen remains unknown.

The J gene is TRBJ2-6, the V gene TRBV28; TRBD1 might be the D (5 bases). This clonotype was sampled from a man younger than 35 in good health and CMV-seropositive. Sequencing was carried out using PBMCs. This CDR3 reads CASSLLGGASGANVLTF. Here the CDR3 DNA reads TGTGCCAGCAGTTTATTGGGTGGGGCCTCTGGGGCCAACGTCCTGACTTTC.